One and the same sample provided the 21 T cell receptor beta chains below, sequenced in a study of Tregs in tolerant kidney transplant recipients. The antigens for these receptors are not known. The method was immunoSEQ multiplex PCR; TCRdb's version includes in-frame clones alone and lacks a portion of them. The sample has roughly 40,000 clones, about 95% seen once; the top ten hold roughly 0.34%. Specimen: Tregs from blood cultured with allogeneic cells. The receptors derive from a human donor in good health.

V gene TRBV11-2 combines with J gene TRBJ1-2; no definite D call. Between the trimmed V and J ends, which lost 3 bases and 0 bases, there was a span of 11 bases. The CDR3 runs 15 residues. In germline, CDR1 is SGHAT, CDR2 FQNNGV. The CDR3 nucleotides read TGTGCCAGCAGCTTTTCGGTCGGATCTAACTATGGCTACACCTTC. This codes for CASSFSVGSNYGYTF. Full variable domain (rest looked up from reference TRBV11-2 and TRBJ1-2): EAGVAQSPRYKIIEKRQSVAFWCNPISGHATLYWYQQILGQGPKLLIQFQNNGVVDDSQLPKDRFSAERLKGVDSTLKIQPAKLEDSAVYLCASSFSVGSNYGYTFGSGTRLTVV.

The J gene is TRBJ2-3, the V gene TRBV25-1; D call uncertain. V gave up 9 bases and J gave up 3 bases, with 10 bases separating them. There are 12 residues in the CDR3. Germline-derived CDR1 and CDR2 are MGHDK and SYGVNS. The CDR3 loop reads CASKYQTDTQYF. Written as DNA, the CDR3 is TGTGCCAGTAAGTATCAGACAGATACGCAGTATTTT.

The chain is built from TRBV4-2 and TRBJ2-5, with 13 positions matching TRBD2. Trimming cost V 2 bases and J 5 bases; bases outside gene matches: 5. Germline CDR1 is LGHNA and CDR2 is YNFKEQ. The CDR3 extends over 16 amino acids. The CDR3 here is CASSQRLAGGGETQYF. CDR3 in DNA: TGTGCCAGCAGCCAAAGACTAGCGGGAGGAGGGGAGACCCAGTACTTC.

The V gene is TRBV11-3, the J gene TRBJ2-2, with a tentative D call TRBD1 (5 bases). Per germline, CDR1 SGHNT and CDR2 YENEEA. Trimming shortened V by 0 bases and J by 7 bases, and 6 bases separated the two germline ends. The CDR3 length is 13 residues. CDR3 nucleotides: TGTGCCAGCAGCTTAGATAGGGGCGGGGAGCTGTTTTTT. It codes for CASSLDRGGELFF.

The chain couples TRBV6-1 to TRBJ2-1, with 11 bases matching TRBD2. This CDR3 contains 15 residues. Trimming cost V 6 bases and J 4 bases; bases outside gene matches: 5. CDR1 is MNHNS and CDR2 is SASEGT in the germline V gene. Here the CDR3 reads CASRSGLAAYNEQFF. Here the CDR3 DNA reads TGTGCCAGCAGGTCGGGACTAGCGGCGTACAATGAGCAGTTCTTC.

The chain uses TRBV15 and TRBJ1-4; D is undetermined. Trimming removed 0 bases at V and 4 bases at J, with 3 bases between. This CDR3 region has 13 residues. From germline, CDR1 is LNHNV and CDR2 YYDKDF (reference sequence). CDR3 amino acids: CATSRDGNEKLFF. In DNA form, the CDR3 reads TGTGCCACCAGCAGAGATGGTAATGAAAAACTGTTTTTT.

The count of this clone is one. DNA for the CDR3: TGCGCCAGCAGTGAGTCGAGGACAGGGTCCGACGAGCAGTACTTC. This sequence encodes CASSESRTGSDEQYF. The chain couples TRBV10-1 to TRBJ2-7; 8 nucleotides line up with TRBD1. Germline assignment: CDR1 WNHNN and CDR2 SYGVQD (reference sequence). With 0 bases clipped from V and 5 bases from J, the junction kept 6 bases outside the gene matches. The CDR3 is made up of 15 amino acids.

This CDR3 reads CASSLVAGGGYTF. For the CDR3, the DNA is TGTGCCAGCAGCTTGGTGGCAGGAGGAGGCTACACCTTC. This chain uses TRBV5-5 with TRBJ1-2; the D is unclear. V was trimmed by 0 bases and J by 8 bases, leaving 11 bases between them. The germline V gene encodes CDR1 SGHKS and CDR2 YYEKEE (reference sequence). The CDR3 length is 13 residues.

This chain joins TRBV7-8 and TRBJ2-2; 14 bases map to TRBD2. Looked up from germline, CDR1 is SGHVS and CDR2 is FQNEAQ. V lost 5 bases to trimming and J lost 0 bases; unmatched junction nucleotides: 11. The CDR3 covers 20 residues. The CDR3 nucleotides are TGTGCCAGCAGCCCACACCGAGGACTAGCGGGGGGAGCGAACACCGGGGAGCTGTTTTTT. Protein: CASSPHRGLAGGANTGELFF.

V and J are TRBV5-4 and TRBJ2-2; D not certain. Trimming removed 0 bases at V and 3 bases at J, with 6 bases between. The CDR3 has 14 amino acids. Germline CDR1 and CDR2: SGHNT and YYREEE (reference sequence). The CDR3 sequence: CASSLDPDTGELFF. CDR3 DNA: TGTGCCAGCAGCTTGGACCCGGACACCGGGGAGCTGTTTTTT.

J is TRBJ2-7 and V is TRBV4-1; 13 nucleotides agree with TRBD2. CDR3 length: 16 amino acids. From germline, CDR1 is MGHRA and CDR2 YSYEKL. Trimming took 3 bases from V and 2 from J; bases not matched to a gene: 4. For the CDR3, the DNA is TGCGCCAGCAGCCATAGGACTAGCGGGGGAGCCTACGAGCAGTACTTC. It translates to CASSHRTSGGAYEQYF.

This sequence joins TRBV5-1 and TRBJ2-7; 7 nucleotides agree with TRBD1. The CDR3 has 15 residues. V dropped 2 bases and J dropped 4; count of bases not matched to a gene: 9. Germline assignment: CDR1 SGHRS and CDR2 YFSETQ. The CDR3 region is CASSFKPGQPYEQYF. The CDR3 DNA follows: TGCGCCAGCAGCTTTAAGCCGGGACAGCCGTACGAGCAGTACTTC.

This rearrangement joins TRBV30 to TRBJ2-3, with 9 nucleotides matching TRBD2. The length of the CDR3 is 16 residues. With V trimmed by 4 bases and J by 0 bases, 8 bases remained unmatched. CDR1 is GTSNPN, CDR2 SVGIG, per germline (reference sequence). For the CDR3, the DNA is TGTGCCTGGACCATAAAAGCGGGAGGCAGCACAGATACGCAGTATTTT. Its protein product is CAWTIKAGGSTDTQYF.

This sequence joins TRBV9 and TRBJ2-5; D call uncertain. Germline CDR1 and CDR2: SGDLS and YYNGEE. The CDR3 spans 14 residues. V shed 0 bases and J shed 5 bases, with 11 bases lying between them. CDR3 in amino acids: CASSVGRKGETQYF. The CDR3 DNA reads TGTGCCAGCAGCGTAGGGCGGAAAGGGGAGACCCAGTACTTC.

V is TRBV29-1 and J is TRBJ1-1; the D is unclear. CDR1 and CDR2 (germline): SQVTM, ANQGSEA. The CDR3 has 14 residues. Trimming cost V 3 bases and J 3 bases, with 14 bases left between them. CDR3 residues: CSVDLPPKHTEAFF. The CDR3 DNA follows: TGCAGCGTTGACCTCCCGCCTAAACACACTGAAGCTTTCTTT.

The chain joins TRBV6-5 to TRBJ1-1; tentative D call: TRBD1 (5 bases). The CDR3 extends over 15 amino acids. Germline V gene lookup returns CDR1 MNHEY and CDR2 SVGAGI. The V and J ends lost 4 bases and 3 bases respectively, with 15 bases between them. Here the CDR3 DNA reads TGTGCCAGCAGTTTCCACTCAGGGCGGTACACTGAAGCTTTCTTT. Amino acid sequence: CASSFHSGRYTEAFF.

The rearrangement uses TRBV20-1 and TRBJ1-1; D gene unclear. Trimming removed 3 bases at V and 4 bases at J, with 3 bases between. The germline CDR1 and CDR2 sequences are DFQATT and SNEGSKA (reference sequence). The CDR3 runs 10 residues. The CDR3, as DNA: TGCAGTGCTAGGCGCACTGAAGCTTTCTTT. Translated, it gives CSARRTEAFF.

The chain carries TRBV28 and TRBJ1-2; 7 nucleotides line up with TRBD1. CDR3 length: 14 residues. Trimming removed 5 bases from V and 8 bases from J; junction bases left unmatched: 11. Germline assignment: CDR1 MDHEN and CDR2 SYDVKM. CDR3 sequence: CASSPFDRAWGYTF. CDR3 nucleotide sequence: TGTGCCAGCAGTCCCTTCGACAGGGCTTGGGGCTACACCTTC.

This chain connects TRBV19 to TRBJ2-5, with D possibly TRBD1 on 5 matching bases. V lost 4 bases and J lost 7, with 13 bases in between. Looked up from germline, CDR1 is LNHDA and CDR2 is SQIVND (reference sequence). The CDR3 loop spans 13 amino acids. DNA of the CDR3: TGTGCCAGTAGTACTACAGGCCAGGGGACCCAGTACTTC. Encoded protein: CASSTTGQGTQYF. Complete variable domain (other parts from reference TRBV19 and TRBJ2-5): DGGITQSPKYLFRKEGQNVTLSCEQNLNHDAMYWYRQDPGQGLRLIYYSQIVNDFQKGDIAEGYSVSREKKESFPLTVTSAQKNPTAFYLCASSTTGQGTQYFGPGTRLLVL.

The J gene is TRBJ2-1, the V gene TRBV7-9, with 8 bases fitting TRBD2. Germline CDR1 is SEHNR and CDR2 is FQNEAQ (reference sequence). The CDR3 consists of 16 residues. The junction had 7 bases not matched to a gene; V was cut back by 4 bases and J by 2 bases. As DNA, the CDR3 is TGTGCCAGCAGCTCAAAGCGGGAGTGGACCTACAATGAGCAGTTCTTC. Translated, it gives CASSSKREWTYNEQFF.

The V call is TRBV7-9, the J call TRBJ1-5; D is unresolved. This CDR3 region has 12 residues. The V end was cut by 3 bases, the J end by 6 bases, with 6 bases between. Per the germline V gene, CDR1 is SEHNR and CDR2 is FQNEAQ (reference sequence). The CDR3 protein is CASSFWSQPQHF. In DNA form, the CDR3 reads TGTGCCAGCAGCTTCTGGAGTCAGCCCCAGCATTTT.